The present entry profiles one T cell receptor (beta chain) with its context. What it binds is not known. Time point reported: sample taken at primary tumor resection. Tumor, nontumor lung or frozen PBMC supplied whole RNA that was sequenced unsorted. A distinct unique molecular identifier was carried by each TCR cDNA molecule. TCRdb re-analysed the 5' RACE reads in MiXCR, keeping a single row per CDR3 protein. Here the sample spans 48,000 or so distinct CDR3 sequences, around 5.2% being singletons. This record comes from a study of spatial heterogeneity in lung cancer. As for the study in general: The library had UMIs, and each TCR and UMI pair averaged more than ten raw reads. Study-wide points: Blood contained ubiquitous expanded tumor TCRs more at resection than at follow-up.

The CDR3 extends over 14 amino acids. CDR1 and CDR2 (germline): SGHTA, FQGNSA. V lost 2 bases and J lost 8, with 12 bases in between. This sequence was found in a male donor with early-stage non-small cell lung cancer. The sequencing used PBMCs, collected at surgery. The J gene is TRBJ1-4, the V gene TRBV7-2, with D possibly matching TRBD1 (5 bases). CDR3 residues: CASSLQGTQEKLFF. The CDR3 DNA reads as TGTGCCAGCAGCTTACAAGGGACCCAGGAAAAACTGTTTTTT.